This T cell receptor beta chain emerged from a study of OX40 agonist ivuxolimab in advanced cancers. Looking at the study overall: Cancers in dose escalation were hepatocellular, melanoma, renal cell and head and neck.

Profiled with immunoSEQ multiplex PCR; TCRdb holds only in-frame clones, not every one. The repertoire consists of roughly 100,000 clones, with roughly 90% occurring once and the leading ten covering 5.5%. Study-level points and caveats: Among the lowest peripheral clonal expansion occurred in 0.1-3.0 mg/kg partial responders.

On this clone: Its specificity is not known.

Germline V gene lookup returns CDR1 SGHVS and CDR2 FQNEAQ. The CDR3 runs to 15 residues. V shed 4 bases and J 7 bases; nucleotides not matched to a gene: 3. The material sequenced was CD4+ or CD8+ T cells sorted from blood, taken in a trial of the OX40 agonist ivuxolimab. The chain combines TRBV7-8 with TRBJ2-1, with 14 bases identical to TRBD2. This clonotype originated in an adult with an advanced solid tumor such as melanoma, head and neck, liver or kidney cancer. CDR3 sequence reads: CASSWGLAGDNEQFF. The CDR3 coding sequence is TGTGCCAGCAGCTGGGGACTAGCGGGGGATAATGAGCAGTTCTTC. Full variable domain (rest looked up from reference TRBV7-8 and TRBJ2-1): GAGVSQSPRYKVAKRGQDVALRCDPISGHVSLFWYQQALGQGPEFLTYFQNEAQLDKSGLPSDRFFAERPEGSVSTLKIQRTQQEDSAVYLCASSWGLAGDNEQFFGPGTRLTVL.